This section outlines one T cell receptor (beta chain) sequence together with its context. This CDR3 is built from 14 residues. Trimming stripped 1 base from V and 3 bases from J, with 7 bases between. Germline V gives CDR1 MNHEY, CDR2 SVGEGT. This entry belongs to a study of control samples from healthy donors and cancer patients. The table came from immunoSEQ multiplex PCR; TCRdb's copy has only in-frame clones and leaves some out. The top ten hold 8% to 11% of the sample, which has about 98,000 clones, 79% seen once. This sequence originates from a woman younger than 45 in good health. The sample taken for sequencing was blood. The chain combines TRBV6-2 or TRBV6-3 with TRBJ1-5; D is perhaps TRBD1 (5 bases). CDR3 sequence (DNA): TGTGCCAGCAGTTACTGGGGGATCAATCAGCCCCAGCATTTT. Translating it yields CASSYWGINQPQHF.